These T cell receptor beta chains were read from a single sample in a study of human T cells and chemical hapten exposure. TCRdb analysed the RACE reads with MiXCR anew, one entry per CDR3 protein. Of around 82,000 distinct CDR3 sequences in the sample, approximately 7% were seen once. This sample comprised whole blood, obtained in connection with sensitization to the hapten diphenylcyclopropenone (DPC). These receptors were taken from a woman under 40 with alopecia areata. Some clones in this sample may be carry-over from other donors' samples. Both conserved end residues are part of each CDR3. D genes are given only for firm matches. Clone size is given for some rows only: seen once, a few or many times, or a class if the clone is expanded.

-,TRBJ1-6,-,TRBV12-3/TRBV12-4,CASRYRTVGNSPLHF,TGTGCCAGCAGGTATCGGACAGTTGGTAATTCACCCCTCCACTTT
-,TRBJ2-1,-,TRBV6-5,CASSYSEGGASYNEQFF,TGTGCCAGCAGTTACAGCGAGGGGGGGGCCTCCTACAATGAGCAGTTCTTC
-,TRBJ2-1,-,TRBV14,CASSQDSPGARGFF,TGTGCCAGCAGCCAAGATTCGCCGGGGGCGAGGGGGTTCTTC
few,TRBJ1-2,-,TRBV6-5,CASSPLRGAGGYTF,TGTGCCAGCAGCCCATTGAGGGGCGCTGGTGGCTACACCTTC
-,TRBJ2-5,-,TRBV5-1,CASSLNVYQETQYF,TGCGCCAGCAGCTTGAATGTCTACCAAGAGACCCAGTACTTC
many,TRBJ2-7,-,TRBV6-6,CASKQAGQGQYEQYF,TGTGCCAGCAAACAGGCGGGCCAGGGTCAGTACGAGCAGTACTTC
many,TRBJ1-2,TRBD1,TRBV7-3,CASSLHDRGRPKDGYTF,TGTGCCAGCAGCTTACACGACAGGGGGAGGCCTAAGGATGGCTACACCTTC
few,TRBJ2-3,-,TRBV7-2,CASSLAAISGLYF,TGTGCCAGCAGCTTAGCCGCCATTTCGGGCCTGTATTTT
many,TRBJ1-1,-,TRBV20-1,CSPLGGRRGTEAFF,TGCAGTCCTTTGGGAGGGCGAAGGGGCACTGAAGCTTTCTTT
few,TRBJ2-1,TRBD1,TRBV5-6,CASSSTTGTGYNEQFF,TGTGCCAGCAGCTCAACCACCGGGACAGGGTACAATGAGCAGTTCTTC
many,TRBJ2-7,-,TRBV2,CASSGPIYEQYF,TGTGCCAGCAGTGGGCCGATCTACGAGCAGTACTTC
-,TRBJ1-1,-,TRBV12-5,CASGFNFEAFF,TGTGCTAGTGGTTTCAATTTTGAAGCTTTCTTT
few,TRBJ2-5,-,TRBV7-9,CASSPRESQETQYF,TGTGCCAGCAGCCCTCGAGAAAGCCAAGAGACCCAGTACTTC
few,TRBJ1-5,TRBD1,TRBV6-5,CASSRGQGNQPQHF,TGTGCCAGCAGCCGGGGACAGGGAAATCAGCCCCAGCATTTT
-,TRBJ1-5,TRBD1,TRBV2,CASLNGQGGSNQPQHF,TGTGCCAGCCTGAATGGACAGGGGGGTAGCAATCAGCCCCAGCATTTT
many,TRBJ2-5,-,TRBV20-1,CSARDRNFFQETQYF,TGCAGTGCTAGAGATAGGAATTTCTTTCAAGAGACCCAGTACTTC
many,TRBJ2-7,-,TRBV6-6,CASSYSAGSNEQYF,TGTGCCAGCAGTTACTCGGCAGGGAGTAACGAGCAGTACTTC
many,TRBJ1-3,TRBD1,TRBV2,CASLRGATGSGNTIYF,TGTGCCAGCCTCCGTGGTGCGACAGGGTCTGGAAACACCATATATTTT
many,TRBJ2-3,-,TRBV19,CASSSRGVGTDTQYF,TGTGCCAGTAGTTCCAGGGGCGTCGGCACAGATACGCAGTATTTT
few,TRBJ2-2,-,TRBV12-3/TRBV12-4,CASSPYFWDKNTGELFF,TGTGCCAGCAGCCCTTATTTTTGGGACAAGAACACCGGGGAGCTGTTTTTT
few,TRBJ2-1,-,TRBV5-4,CASSLGARDYNEQFF,TGTGCCAGCAGCTTGGGGGCCAGGGATTACAATGAGCAGTTCTTC
many,TRBJ2-3,-,TRBV12-3/TRBV12-4,CASRDQGTDTQYF,TGTGCCAGCAGAGATCAGGGAACAGATACGCAGTATTTT
many,TRBJ2-5,-,TRBV30,CAWRQQETQYF,TGTGCCTGGAGGCAACAAGAGACCCAGTACTTC
many,TRBJ2-1,-,TRBV29-1,CSVESQGGRNEQFF,TGCAGCGTTGAGAGCCAGGGAGGTAGAAATGAGCAGTTCTTC
few,TRBJ2-1,-,TRBV11-3,CASSSFAGDNEQFF,TGTGCCAGCAGCTCGTTCGCCGGGGATAATGAGCAGTTCTTC
many,TRBJ1-6,-,TRBV7-6,CASSFRNSPLHF,TGTGCCAGCAGCTTCCGAAATTCACCCCTCCACTTT
many,TRBJ2-5,TRBD1,TRBV7-9,CASSPATGQGMETQYF,TGTGCCAGCAGCCCTGCTACGGGACAGGGGATGGAGACCCAGTACTTC
many,TRBJ2-7,-,TRBV6-5,CASSSGDRYEQYF,TGTGCCAGCAGTTCTGGGGACCGTTACGAGCAGTACTTC
many,TRBJ2-6,-,TRBV15,CATSNAGANVLTF,TGTGCCACCAGCAATGCTGGGGCCAACGTCCTGACTTTC
-,TRBJ1-5,-,TRBV5-1,CASSLIAGNQPQHF,TGCGCCAGCAGCTTGATAGCAGGAAATCAGCCCCAGCATTTT
many,TRBJ2-7,-,TRBV2,CASSEGGIHEQYF,TGTGCCAGCAGTGAAGGTGGGATCCACGAGCAGTACTTC
many,TRBJ2-3,TRBD2,TRBV5-1,CASSLLAGSTDTQYF,TGCGCCAGCAGCTTGTTAGCGGGGAGCACAGATACGCAGTATTTT
-,TRBJ1-5,TRBD1,TRBV5-6,CASSFTGGNQPQHF,TGTGCCAGCAGCTTCACAGGGGGCAATCAGCCCCAGCATTTT
many,TRBJ2-7,TRBD2,TRBV20-1,CSASGLAGGEQYF,TGCAGTGCCTCCGGGCTAGCGGGGGGAGAGCAGTACTTC
many,TRBJ1-5,TRBD1,TRBV25-1,CASSESGTGFLNQPQHF,TGTGCCAGCAGTGAATCCGGGACAGGGTTCCTCAATCAGCCCCAGCATTTT
few,TRBJ1-4,-,TRBV15,CATSRVWAGRGEDEKLFF,TGTGCCACCAGCAGAGTTTGGGCAGGGAGAGGCGAGGATGAAAAACTGTTTTTT
-,TRBJ2-5,-,TRBV12-3/TRBV12-4,CTSRASLGGLETQYF,TGTACCAGCCGGGCTTCACTAGGGGGGTTAGAGACCCAGTACTTC
few,TRBJ2-2,-,TRBV5-1,CASSYLGPHTGELFF,TGCGCCAGCAGCTACCTTGGCCCACACACCGGGGAGCTGTTTTTT
many,TRBJ1-5,-,TRBV6-5,CASGTGYSNQPQHF,TGTGCCAGCGGGACGGGATATAGCAATCAGCCCCAGCATTTT
many,TRBJ2-3,-,TRBV5-1,CASSSLPGTDTQYF,TGCGCCAGCAGCTCCCTGCCCGGCACAGATACGCAGTATTTT
-,TRBJ1-1,-,TRBV6-2/TRBV6-3,CASRKSGEAEAFF,TGTGCCAGCAGAAAATCAGGGGAGGCTGAAGCTTTCTTT
few,TRBJ1-2,-,TRBV30,CAWSVFIGGGYGYTF,TGTGCCTGGAGTGTCTTTATAGGTGGGGGCTATGGCTACACCTTC
many,TRBJ2-5,TRBD1,TRBV19,CASSIWQGVETQYF,TGTGCCAGTAGTATATGGCAGGGGGTGGAGACCCAGTACTTC
few,TRBJ1-6,-,TRBV15,CATSSLSGAAGSLHF,TGTGCCACCAGCAGCCTCTCGGGGGCCGCCGGGAGCCTCCACTTT
many,TRBJ2-1,-,TRBV12-3/TRBV12-4,CASSLLGDNEQFF,TGTGCCAGCAGTTTACTGGGGGATAATGAGCAGTTCTTC